The 27 T cell receptor beta chains given below trace back to one sample, sequenced in a study of blood T cell repertoires in COVID-19. Sequenced by immunoSEQ multiplex PCR; TCRdb stores in-frame clones only, minus some. Altogether 100,000 to 150,000 clones are present, about nine tenths being singletons, with the ten largest covering about 9.4%. Sequenced: peripheral blood. The receptors were sampled from a man aged 45-65 years with acute or convalescent COVID-19.

The rearrangement links TRBV4-2 to TRBJ1-1, with D perhaps matching TRBD1 (5 bases). Germline CDR1 reads LGHNA; CDR2 reads YNFKEQ. The CDR3 runs to 14 residues. The V gene lost 4 bases and the J gene lost 1 base, with 10 bases spanning the gap. The CDR3: CASSPQGWNTEAFF. Here the CDR3 DNA reads TGTGCCAGCAGCCCGCAGGGTTGGAACACTGAAGCTTTCTTT.

The chain uses TRBV18 and TRBJ1-5; D is uncertain. The CDR3 is 17 amino acids. With 3 bases removed from V and 4 bases from J, the gap between germline ends came to 19 bases. In germline, CDR1 is KGHSH, CDR2 LQKENI. The CDR3 protein is CASSPEKLDYWNQPQHF. The CDR3 region has the DNA TGTGCCAGCTCACCCGAAAAACTGGACTATTGGAATCAGCCCCAGCATTTT. Full variable domain (remainder filled in from reference TRBV18 and TRBJ1-5): NAGVMQNPRHLVRRRGQEARLRCSPMKGHSHVYWYRQLPEEGLKFMVYLQKENIIDESGMPKERFSAEFPKEGPSILRIQQVVRGDSAAYFCASSPEKLDYWNQPQHFGDGTRLSIL.

The count of this clone is one. The chain combines TRBV11-3 with TRBJ2-1; no firm D call. This CDR3 contains 15 residues. Looked up from germline, CDR1 is SGHNT and CDR2 is YENEEA. Trimming took 1 base from V and 5 from J, leaving 12 bases between them. The CDR3 sequence is CASSLGGSDDNEQFF. Written as DNA, the CDR3 is TGTGCCAGCAGCTTAGGAGGCTCTGATGACAATGAGCAGTTCTTC. Combining the CDR3 with reference TRBV11-3 and TRBJ2-1 gives the whole variable domain EAGVVQSPRYKIIEKKQPVAFWCNPISGHNTLYWYLQNLGQGPELLIRYENEEAVDDSQLPKDRFSAERLKGVDSTLKIQPAELGDSAVYLCASSLGGSDDNEQFFGPGTRLTVL.

Note on this clone: The same CDR3 can be traced to other DNA sequences in this sample. The rearrangement uses TRBV7-9 and TRBJ1-2; 7 nucleotides match TRBD1. J was trimmed by 4 bases and V by 5 bases; bases with no gene match: 7. The CDR3 has 14 amino acids. Germline CDR1 is SEHNR and CDR2 is FQNEAQ (reference sequence). The CDR3 DNA reads TGTGCCAGCAGCCTGGGACAGAGTTTCTATGGCTACACCTTC. It translates to CASSLGQSFYGYTF.

The gene calls are TRBV7-2 and TRBJ2-7, with 10 bases matching TRBD2. CDR3 length equals 14 residues. Losses at the gene ends were 3 bases for V and 5 bases for J; bases not matched to a gene: 4. CDR1 SGHTA and CDR2 FQGNSA come from the germline V gene. DNA of the CDR3: TGTGCCAGCAGCTTCACTAGCGGGAAGGACGAGCAGTACTTC. Amino acid sequence: CASSFTSGKDEQYF.

This chain connects TRBV19 to TRBJ1-2; 8 bases are shared with TRBD1. Germline V lookup: CDR1 LNHDA, CDR2 SQIVND (reference sequence). J was trimmed by 4 bases and V by 2 bases; bases with no gene match: 6. This CDR3 comprises 15 residues. The CDR3 reads CASSIQGALLYGYTF. Written as DNA, the CDR3 is TGTGCCAGTAGTATACAGGGGGCGCTTCTCTATGGCTACACCTTC. The full variable domain, rest sourced from reference TRBV19 and TRBJ1-2, is DGGITQSPKYLFRKEGQNVTLSCEQNLNHDAMYWYRQDPGQGLRLIYYSQIVNDFQKGDIAEGYSVSREKKESFPLTVTSAQKNPTAFYLCASSIQGALLYGYTFGSGTRLTVV.

This sequence joins TRBV4-1 and TRBJ2-5; 7 bases agree with TRBD1. With 8 bases clipped from V and 2 bases from J, the junction kept 2 bases outside the gene matches. There are 12 residues in the CDR3. Germline CDR1 is MGHRA and CDR2 is YSYEKL. In DNA form, the CDR3 reads TGCGCCAGCGCGGACAGGCAAGAGACCCAGTACTTC. The encoded protein is CASADRQETQYF.

The chain links TRBV5-6 to TRBJ1-5; 7 bases map to TRBD1. This CDR3 is built from 19 residues. J gave up 2 bases and V 5 bases, and 19 bases lay outside the gene matches. Germline values: CDR1 SGHDT, CDR2 YYEEEE. For the CDR3, the DNA is TGTGCCAGCAGGTCTGACAGGGACAACCCCAATACGGGCAATCAGCCCCAGCATTTT. Protein: CASRSDRDNPNTGNQPQHF.

This sequence joins TRBV13 and TRBJ1-4; a weak D match, TRBD1 (5 bases). From germline, CDR1 is PRHDT and CDR2 FYEKMQ (reference sequence). Trimming cost V 8 bases and J 5 bases, with 12 bases left between them. This CDR3 is 13 amino acids long. CDR3 sequence (DNA): TGTGCCAGCGGCAGGGTGGGGAATGAAAAACTGTTTTTT. This sequence encodes CASGRVGNEKLFF.

This clone was seen just once. V usage is TRBV6-5 and J usage is TRBJ1-5; D remains unclear. The CDR3 is 15 amino acids. V gave up 8 bases and J gave up 2 bases, with 16 bases separating them. Germline V gene sequence: CDR1 MNHEY, CDR2 SVGAGI. The chain's CDR3 is CASGSGSLGNQPQHF. The CDR3 DNA reads as TGTGCCAGCGGGTCGGGGAGCCTTGGCAATCAGCCCCAGCATTTT.

This clone was detected a few times. CDR3 in DNA: TGCGCCAGCAGCGTGTCGGGGGTTATCACTGAAGCTTTCTTT. This translates into CASSVSGVITEAFF. The rearrangement uses TRBV5-1 and TRBJ1-1; TRBD1 is a possible D gene (5 bases). V dropped 4 bases and J dropped 4 bases, with 14 bases sitting between them. This CDR3 spans 14 amino acids. The germline CDR1 and CDR2 sequences are SGHRS and YFSETQ.

This sequence joins TRBV19 and TRBJ1-3, with unresolved D. The CDR3 is 15 amino acids. V lost 6 bases and J 3 bases, leaving 15 bases between the germline ends. Germline CDR1 is LNHDA and CDR2 is SQIVND (reference sequence). Here the CDR3 reads CASRPIQRNGNTIYF. The CDR3 region has the DNA TGTGCCAGTAGACCCATACAAAGAAATGGAAACACCATATATTTT.

The gene calls are TRBV27 and TRBJ1-1, with D unresolved. From germline, CDR1 is MNHEY and CDR2 SMNVEV (reference sequence). V lost 3 bases, J lost 3 bases, and 17 bases lay in between. The CDR3 runs 16 residues. CDR3 DNA: TGTGCCAGCAGTTTCTCGGGCTGGAGGGCGGACACTGAAGCTTTCTTT. Its translation: CASSFSGWRADTEAFF.

The chain employs TRBV5-1 and TRBJ1-1; maybe TRBD1 (6 bases). CDR1 and CDR2 from the germline V gene are SGHRS and YFSETQ. V lost 1 base to trimming and J lost 2 bases, with 9 bases between them. This CDR3 is built from 14 residues. The DNA of the CDR3 is TGCGCCAGCAGCTTGTCGGACAGTAACACTGAAGCTTTCTTT. This codes for CASSLSDSNTEAFF.

J is TRBJ1-2 and V is TRBV13; weak D call: TRBD1 (5 bases). Trimming left V 0 bases short and J 2 bases short, with 13 bases between. CDR1 and CDR2 (germline): PRHDT, FYEKMQ (reference sequence). CDR3 size: 16 residues. CDR3 sequence: CASSLGGDSPNYGYTF. The CDR3, as DNA: TGTGCCAGCAGCTTAGGAGGGGACTCACCCAACTATGGCTACACCTTC.

Written as DNA, the CDR3 is TGTGCCAGCAGCCGGGACACCTCCTCTGGGGCCAACGTCCTGACTTTC. Translation gives CASSRDTSSGANVLTF. This rearrangement joins TRBV7-2 to TRBJ2-6, with TRBD1 as a possible D gene (6 bases). The CDR3 extends over 16 amino acids. V was cut by 5 bases and J by 0 bases, with 11 bases left in between. Germline loops: CDR1 SGHTA, CDR2 FQGNSA.

This sequence joins TRBV3-1 (or the pseudogene TRBV3-2) and TRBJ2-7, with D hard to call. V lost 5 bases and J 3 bases, leaving 5 bases between the germline ends. The CDR3 is made up of 11 amino acids. Germline lookup yields CDR1 LGHDT and CDR2 YNNKEL (reference sequence). CDR3 loop: CASSYNYEQYF. The CDR3 nucleotides read TGTGCCAGCAGCTACAACTACGAGCAGTACTTC.

CDR3 amino acids: CASSYGGVPQPQHF. CDR3 nucleotide sequence: TGTGCCAGCAGCTATGGGGGGGTCCCCCAGCCCCAGCATTTT. The chain couples TRBV3-1 (or the pseudogene TRBV3-2) to TRBJ1-5; TRBD1 might be the D (5 bases). The germline V gene has CDR1 LGHDT and CDR2 YNNKEL (reference sequence). Trimming removed 5 bases from V and 7 bases from J, with 15 bases in between. The CDR3 loop spans 14 amino acids.

This rearrangement joins TRBV27 to TRBJ2-1; 7 nucleotides line up with TRBD1. V gave up 6 bases and J gave up 6 bases; unmatched junction bases: 8. Germline V CDR1 and CDR2: MNHEY, SMNVEV (reference sequence). The CDR3 covers 14 residues. Here the CDR3 reads CASRMPDRINEQFF. For the CDR3, the DNA is TGTGCCAGCAGAATGCCGGACAGGATCAATGAGCAGTTCTTC.

V gene TRBV30 combines with J gene TRBJ1-2, with 9 bases that match TRBD1. From germline, CDR1 is GTSNPN and CDR2 SVGIG (reference sequence). The J segment lost 2 bases and the V segment lost 8 bases, leaving 3 bases of the junction unmatched. CDR3 length: 12 amino acids. CDR3 protein: CAGTGGNYGYTF. The CDR3 DNA sequence: TGTGCCGGTACAGGGGGCAACTATGGCTACACCTTC.

V is TRBV6-4 and J is TRBJ2-1; 10 nucleotides agree with TRBD2. The germline CDR1 and CDR2 sequences are MRHNA and SNTAGT. CDR3 length: 14 amino acids. The V and J ends lost 4 bases and 8 bases, in that order; junction bases with no gene match: 5. The CDR3 bases are TGTGCCAGCAGTGCAGCGGGGGGGTTCGATGAGCAGTTCTTC. It is translated as CASSAAGGFDEQFF.

The table lists this clone with a count of one. The chain carries TRBV5-6 and TRBJ1-3, with unresolved D. From germline, CDR1 is SGHDT and CDR2 YYEEEE. Trimming stripped 2 bases from V and 0 bases from J, with 15 bases between. This CDR3 comprises 17 residues. The CDR3 nucleotides read TGTGCCAGCAGCTTTAAGGACCGGGGTGCCTCTGGAAACACCATATATTTT. Encoded protein: CASSFKDRGASGNTIYF.

The CDR3 is CASSYSGGTGELFF. In nucleotides, the CDR3 is TGTGCCAGCAGTTACTCGGGGGGGACCGGGGAGCTGTTTTTT. The chain couples TRBV6-5 to TRBJ2-2; 7 nucleotides match TRBD2. Germline V gene lookup returns CDR1 MNHEY and CDR2 SVGAGI. This CDR3 region has 14 residues. J was trimmed by 5 bases and V by 0 bases; bases with no gene match: 0.

This chain links TRBV6-5 with TRBJ1-4; TRBD1 might be the D (5 bases). Germline-derived CDR1 and CDR2 are MNHEY and SVGAGI. Deletions cut 6 bases from V and 5 bases from J, with 13 bases between. The CDR3 consists of 14 residues. In nucleotides, the CDR3 is TGTGCCAGCAGCCGCGGGACGGTAAATGAAAAACTGTTTTTT. Amino acids: CASSRGTVNEKLFF.

This chain joins TRBV5-1 and TRBJ2-2; D is perhaps TRBD2 (5 bases). CDR3 length equals 16 residues. Per the germline V gene, CDR1 is SGHRS and CDR2 is YFSETQ. The germline V and J ends were trimmed by 0 bases and 4 bases, with 13 bases remaining between them. CDR3 sequence: CASSLEMAAGTGELFF. For the CDR3, the DNA is TGCGCCAGCAGCTTGGAGATGGCCGCGGGCACCGGGGAGCTGTTTTTT.

CDR3 residues: CATSLQGTGELFF. The CDR3 DNA reads as TGTGCCACCAGCCTTCAGGGGACCGGGGAGCTGTTTTTT. The rearrangement uses TRBV15 and TRBJ2-2, with a tentative D call TRBD1 (6 bases). Germline CDR1 LNHNV, CDR2 YYDKDF (reference sequence). Trimming pared 5 bases from V and 5 bases from J, leaving 9 bases between. The CDR3 sequence is 13 residues long.

The chain uses TRBV19 and TRBJ1-2; D not resolved. Germline V CDR1 and CDR2: LNHDA, SQIVND (reference sequence). The CDR3 has 15 residues. V shed 4 bases and J shed 1 base, with 13 bases lying between them. Here the CDR3 DNA reads TGTGCCAGTAGTAGAGACTCCACGAGTAACTATGGCTACACCTTC. Translated, it gives CASSRDSTSNYGYTF.